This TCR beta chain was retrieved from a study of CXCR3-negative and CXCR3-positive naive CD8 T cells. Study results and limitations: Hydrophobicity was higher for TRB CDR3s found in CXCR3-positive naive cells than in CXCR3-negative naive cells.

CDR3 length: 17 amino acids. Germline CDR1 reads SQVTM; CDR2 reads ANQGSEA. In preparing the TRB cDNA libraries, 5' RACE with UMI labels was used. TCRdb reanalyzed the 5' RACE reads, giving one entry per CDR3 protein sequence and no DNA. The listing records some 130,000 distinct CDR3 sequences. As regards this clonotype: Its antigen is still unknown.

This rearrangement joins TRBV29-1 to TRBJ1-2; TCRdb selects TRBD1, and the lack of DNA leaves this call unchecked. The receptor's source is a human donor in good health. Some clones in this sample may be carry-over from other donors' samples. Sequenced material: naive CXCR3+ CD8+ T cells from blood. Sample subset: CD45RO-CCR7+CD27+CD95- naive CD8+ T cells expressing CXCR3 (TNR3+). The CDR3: CSVESTDQDRGGYGYTF.